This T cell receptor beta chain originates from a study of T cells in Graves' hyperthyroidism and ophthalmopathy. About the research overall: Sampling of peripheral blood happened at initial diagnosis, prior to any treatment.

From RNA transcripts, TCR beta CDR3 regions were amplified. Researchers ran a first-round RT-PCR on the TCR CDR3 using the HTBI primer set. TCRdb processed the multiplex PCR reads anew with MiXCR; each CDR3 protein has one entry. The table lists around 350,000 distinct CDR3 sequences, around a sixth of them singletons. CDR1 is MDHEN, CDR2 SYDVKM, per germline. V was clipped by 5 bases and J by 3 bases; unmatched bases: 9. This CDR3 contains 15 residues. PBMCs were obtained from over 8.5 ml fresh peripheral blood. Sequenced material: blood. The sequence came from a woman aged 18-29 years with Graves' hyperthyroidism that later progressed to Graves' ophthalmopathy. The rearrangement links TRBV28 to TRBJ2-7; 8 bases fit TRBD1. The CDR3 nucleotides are TGTGCCAGCAGTGAAGGACAGGGAGCCCTCTACGAGCAGTACTTC. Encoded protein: CASSEGQGALYEQYF.